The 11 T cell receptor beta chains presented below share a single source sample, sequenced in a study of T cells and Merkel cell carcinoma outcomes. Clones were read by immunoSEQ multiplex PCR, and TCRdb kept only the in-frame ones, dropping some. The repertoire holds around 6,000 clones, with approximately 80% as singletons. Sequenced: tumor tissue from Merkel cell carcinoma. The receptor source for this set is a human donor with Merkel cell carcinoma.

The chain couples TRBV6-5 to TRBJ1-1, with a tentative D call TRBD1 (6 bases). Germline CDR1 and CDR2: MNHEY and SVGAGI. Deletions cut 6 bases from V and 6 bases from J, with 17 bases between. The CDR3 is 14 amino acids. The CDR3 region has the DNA TGTGCCAGCAGCTCCTTGGGGGGGCTAGCTGAAGCTTTCTTT. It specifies CASSSLGGLAEAFF.

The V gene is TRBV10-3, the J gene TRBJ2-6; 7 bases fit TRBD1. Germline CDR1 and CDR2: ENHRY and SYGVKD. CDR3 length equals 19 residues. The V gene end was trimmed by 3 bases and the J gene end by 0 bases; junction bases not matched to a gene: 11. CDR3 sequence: CAISDGTALPLSGANVLTF. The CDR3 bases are TGTGCCATCAGTGATGGGACAGCCCTTCCCCTCTCTGGGGCCAACGTCCTGACTTTC.

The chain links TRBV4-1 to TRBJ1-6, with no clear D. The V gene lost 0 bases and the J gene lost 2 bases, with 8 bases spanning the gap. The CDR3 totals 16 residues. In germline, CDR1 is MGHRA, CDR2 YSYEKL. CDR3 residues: CASSQEWGTYNSPLHF. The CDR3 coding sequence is TGCGCCAGCAGCCAAGAATGGGGTACCTATAATTCACCCCTCCACTTT.

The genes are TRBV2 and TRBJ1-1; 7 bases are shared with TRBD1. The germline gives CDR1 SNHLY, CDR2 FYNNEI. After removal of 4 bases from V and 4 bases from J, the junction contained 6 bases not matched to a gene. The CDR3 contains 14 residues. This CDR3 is CASSAAGTATEAFF. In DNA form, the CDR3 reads TGTGCCAGCAGTGCTGCCGGGACAGCCACTGAAGCTTTCTTT.

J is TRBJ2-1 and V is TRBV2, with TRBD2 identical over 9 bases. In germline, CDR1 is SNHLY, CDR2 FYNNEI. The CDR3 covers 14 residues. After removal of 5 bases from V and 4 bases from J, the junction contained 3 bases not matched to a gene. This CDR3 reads CASSRTSVYNEQFF. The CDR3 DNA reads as TGTGCCAGCAGTAGGACTAGCGTGTACAATGAGCAGTTCTTC.

CDR3 nucleotides: TGTGCCAGCAGCCCCAACGAGGGCGGACCTTACAATGAGCAGTTCTTC. The encoded protein is CASSPNEGGPYNEQFF. The gene calls are TRBV7-9 and TRBJ2-1, with D perhaps TRBD2 (5 bases). Germline CDR1 and CDR2: SEHNR and FQNEAQ (reference sequence). The CDR3 consists of 16 residues. Trimming took off 5 bases at V and 4 bases at J, with 18 bases between the two ends.

CDR3 nucleotide sequence: TGCAGCGACCGAAGCGGGCGCAGCACAGATACGCAGTATTTT. This sequence encodes CSDRSGRSTDTQYF. This sequence joins TRBV29-1 and TRBJ2-3; TRBD2 might be the D (6 bases). This CDR3 region has 14 residues. Germline V gives CDR1 SQVTM, CDR2 ANQGSEA. V was cut by 7 bases and J by 0 bases, with 14 bases left in between.

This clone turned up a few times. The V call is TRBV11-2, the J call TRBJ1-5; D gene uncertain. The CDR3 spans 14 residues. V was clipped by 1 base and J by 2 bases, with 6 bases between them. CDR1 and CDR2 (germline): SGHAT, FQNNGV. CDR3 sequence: CASSLGRGNQPQHF. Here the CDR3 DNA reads TGTGCCAGCAGCTTAGGAAGGGGCAATCAGCCCCAGCATTTT.

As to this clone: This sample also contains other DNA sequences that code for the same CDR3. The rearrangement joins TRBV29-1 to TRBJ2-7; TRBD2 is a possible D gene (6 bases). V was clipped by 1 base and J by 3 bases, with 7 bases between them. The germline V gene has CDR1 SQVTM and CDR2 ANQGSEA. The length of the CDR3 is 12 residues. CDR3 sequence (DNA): TGCAGCGTTGAAGGTAGCGGCTACGAGCAGTACTTC. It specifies CSVEGSGYEQYF.

The CDR3 region has the DNA TGTGCCAGCAGTTTTTTTAGGCTAGCGTTATTGGCCAATGAGCAGTTCTTC. Its translation is CASSFFRLALLANEQFF. The rearrangement joins TRBV28 to TRBJ2-1; possible D gene TRBD2, 6 bases. The CDR3 runs to 17 residues. V gave up 3 bases and J gave up 6 bases, with 21 bases separating them. Germline CDR1 MDHEN, CDR2 SYDVKM.

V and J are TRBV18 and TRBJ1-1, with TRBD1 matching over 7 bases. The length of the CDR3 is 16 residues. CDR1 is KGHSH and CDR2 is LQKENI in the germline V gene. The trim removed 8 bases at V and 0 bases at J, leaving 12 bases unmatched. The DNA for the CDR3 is TGTGCCAGCGCCGAGGGACAGATAATCATGAACACTGAAGCTTTCTTT. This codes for CASAEGQIIMNTEAFF.